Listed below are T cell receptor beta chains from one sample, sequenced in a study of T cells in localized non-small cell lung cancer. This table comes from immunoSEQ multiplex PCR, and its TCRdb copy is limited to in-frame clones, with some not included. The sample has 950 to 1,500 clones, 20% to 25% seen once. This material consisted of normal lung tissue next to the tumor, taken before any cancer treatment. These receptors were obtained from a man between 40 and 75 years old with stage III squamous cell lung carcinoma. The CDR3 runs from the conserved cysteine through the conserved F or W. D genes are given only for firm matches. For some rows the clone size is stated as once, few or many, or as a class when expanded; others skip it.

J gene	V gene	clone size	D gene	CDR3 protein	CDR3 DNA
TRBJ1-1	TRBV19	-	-	CASSMERGTEAFF	TGTGCCAGTAGTATGGAAAGGGGTACTGAAGCTTTCTTT
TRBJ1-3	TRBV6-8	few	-	CASSQPSGNTIYF	TGTGCCAGCAGTCAGCCCTCTGGAAACACCATATATTTT
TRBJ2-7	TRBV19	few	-	CASSIAGDLSYEQYF	TGTGCCAGTAGTATTGCCGGCGATCTCTCCTACGAGCAGTACTTC
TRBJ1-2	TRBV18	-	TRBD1	CASSRDRERDGYTF	TGTGCCAGCTCACGAGACAGGGAAAGAGATGGCTACACCTTC
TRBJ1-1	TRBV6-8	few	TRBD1	CASSFQTGANTEAFF	TGTGCCAGCAGCTTTCAGACAGGGGCGAACACTGAAGCTTTCTTT
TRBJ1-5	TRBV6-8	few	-	CASSAAQGGQPQHF	TGTGCCAGCAGTGCGGCGCAGGGTGGTCAGCCCCAGCATTTT
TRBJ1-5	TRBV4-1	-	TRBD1	CASSLSRGAGGPNQPQHF	TGCGCCAGCAGCCTGTCGAGGGGGGCAGGGGGCCCCAATCAGCCCCAGCATTTT
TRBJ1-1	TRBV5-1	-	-	CASSPERGTSEAFF	TGCGCCAGCAGCCCGGAGAGGGGGACCTCTGAAGCTTTCTTT
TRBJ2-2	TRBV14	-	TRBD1	CASSLGTGLMYTGELFF	TGTGCCAGCAGCCTAGGGACAGGGCTTATGTACACCGGGGAGCTGTTTTTT
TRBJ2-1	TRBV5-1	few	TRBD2	CASSLELAGGLRTAHEQFF	TGCGCCAGCAGCTTGGAGCTAGCGGGAGGGCTCAGGACGGCCCATGAGCAGTTCTTC
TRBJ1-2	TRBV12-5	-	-	CASGLGGRQAGYTF	TGTGCTAGTGGTTTGGGGGGCCGCCAGGCTGGCTACACCTTC
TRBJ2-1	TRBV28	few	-	CASSLVGGGRGLSYNEQFF	TGTGCCAGCAGTTTAGTAGGAGGAGGGAGAGGCCTCTCCTACAATGAGCAGTTCTTC
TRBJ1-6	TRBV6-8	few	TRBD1	CALRTGGQGHNSPLHF	TGTGCCCTCAGAACGGGGGGACAGGGGCATAATTCACCCCTCCACTTT
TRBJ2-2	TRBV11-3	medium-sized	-	CASSRSGGQAGELFF	TGTGCCAGCAGCCGCAGTGGGGGGCAGGCCGGGGAGCTGTTTTTT
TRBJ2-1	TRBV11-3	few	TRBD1	CASRPGTGGYEQFF	TGTGCCAGCAGGCCCGGGACAGGGGGCTATGAGCAGTTCTTC
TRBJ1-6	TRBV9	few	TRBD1	CASSDAGQGRTYNSPLHF	TGTGCCAGCAGTGATGCGGGACAGGGAAGAACCTATAATTCACCCCTCCACTTT
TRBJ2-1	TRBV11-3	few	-	CASSSGGLMSSYNEQFF	TGTGCCAGCAGCTCAGGGGGGCTGATGAGCTCCTACAATGAGCAGTTCTTC
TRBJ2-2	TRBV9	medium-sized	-	CASSAGQLSNTGELFF	TGTGCCAGCAGTGCAGGACAGCTTTCGAACACCGGGGAGCTGTTTTTT
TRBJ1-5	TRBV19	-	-	CASTPDRPYQPQHF	TGTGCCAGTACCCCTGACCGTCCCTATCAGCCCCAGCATTTT
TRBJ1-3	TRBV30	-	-	CACYSPGNTIYF	TGTGCCTGCTACAGCCCAGGAAACACCATATATTTT
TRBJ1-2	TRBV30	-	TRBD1	CAWGVLGTGNYGYTF	TGTGCCTGGGGAGTTCTCGGGACAGGCAACTATGGCTACACCTTC
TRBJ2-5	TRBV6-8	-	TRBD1	CASSYQLEGGQGSETQYF	TGTGCCAGCAGTTACCAACTCGAGGGGGGACAGGGTTCAGAGACCCAGTACTTC
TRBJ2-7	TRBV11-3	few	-	CASSPKLVKGGIGRYEQYF	TGTGCCAGCAGCCCTAAGCTAGTTAAAGGAGGTATAGGAAGATACGAGCAGTACTTC
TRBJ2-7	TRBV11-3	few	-	CASSLVVVPYEQYF	TGTGCCAGCAGCTTGGTCGTAGTTCCCTACGAGCAGTACTTC
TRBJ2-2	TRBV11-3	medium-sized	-	CASIRGTPIANTGELFF	TGTGCCAGCATCCGGGGGACGCCAATCGCGAACACCGGGGAGCTGTTTTTT
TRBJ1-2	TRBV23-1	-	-	CASSHTQREGYTF	TGCGCCAGCAGTCATACTCAAAGGGAGGGCTACACCTTC
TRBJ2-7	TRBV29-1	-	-	CSVEDQGEGYEQYF	TGCAGCGTTGAAGATCAGGGGGAGGGCTACGAGCAGTACTTC
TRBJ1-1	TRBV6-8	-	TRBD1	CAITDADRDEAFF	TGTGCCATCACCGACGCGGACAGGGATGAAGCTTTCTTT
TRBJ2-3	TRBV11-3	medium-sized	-	CASSSSRPGDTQYF	TGTGCCAGCAGCTCGTCTCGGCCGGGGGATACGCAGTATTTT
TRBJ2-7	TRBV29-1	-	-	CSAGDGSYEQYF	TGCAGCGCTGGGGACGGATCCTACGAGCAGTACTTC
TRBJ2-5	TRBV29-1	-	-	CSVPAGYVLETQYF	TGCAGCGTTCCAGCTGGTTACGTCCTGGAGACCCAGTACTTC
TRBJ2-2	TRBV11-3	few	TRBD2	CASSLGSGGSTGELFF	TGTGCCAGCAGCTTAGGGAGCGGGGGATCGACCGGGGAGCTGTTTTTT
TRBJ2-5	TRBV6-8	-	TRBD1	CASSRDRKETQYF	TGTGCCAGCAGCCGGGACAGGAAGGAGACCCAGTACTTC
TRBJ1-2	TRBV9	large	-	CASSVDQINGYTF	TGTGCCAGCAGCGTAGATCAGATTAATGGCTACACCTTC
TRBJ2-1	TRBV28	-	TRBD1	CASSLFGDRSTMRQFF	TGTGCCAGCAGTTTATTTGGGGACAGATCTACAATGAGGCAGTTCTTC
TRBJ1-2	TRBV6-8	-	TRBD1	CASRGTGEANGYTF	TGTGCCAGCAGGGGAACAGGGGAGGCAAATGGCTACACCTTC
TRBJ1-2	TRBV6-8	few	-	CASRLQGYGYTF	TGTGCCAGCAGATTACAGGGCTATGGCTACACCTTC
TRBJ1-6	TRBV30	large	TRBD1	CAWELRDRTNSPLHF	TGTGCCTGGGAACTCCGGGACAGGACCAATTCACCCCTCCACTTT
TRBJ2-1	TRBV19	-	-	CASSLSGASYNEQFF	TGTGCCAGTAGTTTATCGGGGGCCTCCTACAATGAGCAGTTCTTC
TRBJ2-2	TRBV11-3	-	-	CASSFLQGWTGELFF	TGTGCCAGCAGCTTCTTGCAGGGTTGGACCGGGGAGCTGTTTTTT
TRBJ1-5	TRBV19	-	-	CASSIRTPDQPQHF	TGTGCCAGTAGTATTCGCACACCTGATCAGCCCCAGCATTTT
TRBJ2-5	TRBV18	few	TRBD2	CASSSRTSGKETQYF	TGTGCCAGCTCATCCCGGACTAGCGGGAAGGAGACCCAGTACTTC
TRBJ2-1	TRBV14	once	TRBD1	CASSLLTGDMSYNEQFF	TGTGCCAGCAGCCTACTGACAGGGGATATGTCCTACAATGAGCAGTTCTTC
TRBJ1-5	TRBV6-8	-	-	CAIRDPGSNQPQHF	TGTGCCATCAGGGACCCGGGGAGCAATCAGCCCCAGCATTTT
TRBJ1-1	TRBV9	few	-	CASSVDTVMNTEAFF	TGTGCCAGCAGCGTAGACACAGTTATGAACACTGAAGCTTTCTTT
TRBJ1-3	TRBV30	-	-	CAWNLGGAGNTIYF	TGTGCCTGGAACCTAGGGGGAGCTGGAAACACCATATATTTT
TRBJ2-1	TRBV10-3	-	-	CASSRDFLSEQFF	TGTGCCAGCTCCCGGGACTTTCTTTCTGAGCAGTTCTTC
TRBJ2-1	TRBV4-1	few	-	CASSHLTGNNEQFF	TGCGCCAGCAGCCACCTGACGGGGAACAATGAGCAGTTCTTC
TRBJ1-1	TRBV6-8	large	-	CASLKGGPENTEAFF	TGTGCCAGCCTCAAGGGGGGGCCTGAGAACACTGAAGCTTTCTTT
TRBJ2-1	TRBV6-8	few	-	CASTSRGGGGGSYNEQFF	TGTGCCAGCACCAGCCGCGGAGGGGGCGGGGGCTCCTACAATGAGCAGTTCTTC
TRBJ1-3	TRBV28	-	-	CATRGNSGNTIYF	TGTGCCACCCGGGGCAACTCTGGAAACACCATATATTTT
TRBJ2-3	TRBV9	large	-	CASSVLADTQYF	TGTGCCAGCAGCGTTTTGGCAGATACGCAGTATTTT
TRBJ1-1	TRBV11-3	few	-	CASSKSGGLNTEAFF	TGTGCCAGCAGCAAGTCCGGCGGTTTGAACACTGAAGCTTTCTTT